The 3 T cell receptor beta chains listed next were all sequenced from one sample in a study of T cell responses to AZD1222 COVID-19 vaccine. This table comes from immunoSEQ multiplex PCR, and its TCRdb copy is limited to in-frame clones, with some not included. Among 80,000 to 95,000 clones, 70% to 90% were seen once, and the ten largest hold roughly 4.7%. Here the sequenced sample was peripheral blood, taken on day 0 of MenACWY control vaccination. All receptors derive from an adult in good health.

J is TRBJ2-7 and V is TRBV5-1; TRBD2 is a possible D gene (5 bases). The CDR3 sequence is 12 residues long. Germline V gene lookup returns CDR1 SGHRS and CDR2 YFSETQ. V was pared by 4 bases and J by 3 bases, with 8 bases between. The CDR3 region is CASSHGSYEQYF. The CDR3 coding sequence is TGCGCCAGCAGCCATGGGAGCTACGAGCAGTACTTC.

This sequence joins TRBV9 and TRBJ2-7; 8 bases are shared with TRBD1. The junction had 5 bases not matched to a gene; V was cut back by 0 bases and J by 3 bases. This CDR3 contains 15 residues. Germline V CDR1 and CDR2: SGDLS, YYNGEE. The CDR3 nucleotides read TGTGCCAGCAGCGTAGGACAGGGGCAGATCTACGAGCAGTACTTC. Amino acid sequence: CASSVGQGQIYEQYF.

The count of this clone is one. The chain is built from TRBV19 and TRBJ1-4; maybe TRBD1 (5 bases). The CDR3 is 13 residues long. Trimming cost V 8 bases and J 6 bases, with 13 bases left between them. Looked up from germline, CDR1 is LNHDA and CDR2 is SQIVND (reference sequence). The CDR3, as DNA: TGTGCCAGTTCTAAGCTGACAGATGAAAAACTGTTTTTT. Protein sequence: CASSKLTDEKLFF.